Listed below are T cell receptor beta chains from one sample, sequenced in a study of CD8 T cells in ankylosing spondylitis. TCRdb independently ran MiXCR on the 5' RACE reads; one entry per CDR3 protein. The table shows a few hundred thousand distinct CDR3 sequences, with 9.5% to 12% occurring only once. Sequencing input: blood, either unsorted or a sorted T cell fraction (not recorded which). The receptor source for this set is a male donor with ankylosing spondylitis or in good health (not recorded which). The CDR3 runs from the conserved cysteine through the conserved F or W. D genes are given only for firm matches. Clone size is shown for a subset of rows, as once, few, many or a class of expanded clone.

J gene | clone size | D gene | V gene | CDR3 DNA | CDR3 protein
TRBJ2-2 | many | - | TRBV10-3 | TGTGCCATCAGTGGAACCGGGGAGCTGTTTTTT | CAISGTGELFF
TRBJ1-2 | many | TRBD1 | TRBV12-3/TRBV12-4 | TGTGCCAGCAGCCTCGGGACAGTATCTGGCTACACCTTC | CASSLGTVSGYTF
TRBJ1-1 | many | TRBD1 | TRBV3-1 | TGTGCCAGCAGCCCGGAACAGGGGGATATTGATCTGGCTTTCTTT | CASSPEQGDIDLAFF
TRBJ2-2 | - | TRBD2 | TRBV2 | TGTGCCAGCACCAGGCGGGAGCAGAGCACCGGGGAGCTGTTTTTT | CASTRREQSTGELFF
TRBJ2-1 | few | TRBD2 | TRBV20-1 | TGCAGTGCTACTGGGACTAGCGGGAGGGGGCGTGAGCAGTTCTTC | CSATGTSGRGREQFF
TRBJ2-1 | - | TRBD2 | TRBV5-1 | TGCGCCAGCAGCTATAGCGGGGGGGCCCATAATGAGCAGTTCTTC | CASSYSGGAHNEQFF
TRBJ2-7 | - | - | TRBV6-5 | TGTGCCAGCAGTTATTATTTGGACAGCTCCTTCCCCTTCTACGAGCAGTACTTC | CASSYYLDSSFPFYEQYF
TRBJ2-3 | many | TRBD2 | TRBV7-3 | TGTGCCAGCAGCATCCTAGCGGGAGGATTCCATACGCAGTATTTT | CASSILAGGFHTQYF
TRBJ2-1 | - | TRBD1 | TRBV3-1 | TGTGCCAGCAGCCAAGGGACAGGGGCAGGCTCCTACAATGAGCAGTTCTTC | CASSQGTGAGSYNEQFF
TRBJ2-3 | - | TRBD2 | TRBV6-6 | TGTGCCAGCGGGTCCCTAGCGGGGAGATCCTTCTTT | CASGSLAGRSFF
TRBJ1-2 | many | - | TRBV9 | TGTGCCAGCAGCGTGGAAGGGGTGCCCTACTATGGCTACACCTTC | CASSVEGVPYYGYTF
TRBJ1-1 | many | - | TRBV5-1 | TGCGCCAGCAGCTTGGTCGGGGCTTCGAACACTGAAGCTTTCTTT | CASSLVGASNTEAFF
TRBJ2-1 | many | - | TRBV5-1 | TGCGCCAGCAGAAGCGGCGGAAAAAATGAGCAGTTCTTC | CASRSGGKNEQFF
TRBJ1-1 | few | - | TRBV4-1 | TGCGCCAGCAGCCGACAGGACAGGAACACTGAAGCTTTCTTT | CASSRQDRNTEAFF
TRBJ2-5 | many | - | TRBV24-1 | TGTGCCACCAGCAAAGGGGCAAAAGAGACCCAGTACTTC | CATSKGAKETQYF
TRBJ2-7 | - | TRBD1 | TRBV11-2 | TGTGCCAGCAGCTCATCCGACAGGGGGTACGAGCAGTACTTC | CASSSSDRGYEQYF
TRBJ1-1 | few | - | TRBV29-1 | TGCGCGGGGTTTGACACTGAAGCTTTCTTT | CAGFDTEAFF
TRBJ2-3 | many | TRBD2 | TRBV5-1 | TGCGCCAGCAGCAGGACTAGAACTAGCGGCGATACGCAGTATTTT | CASSRTRTSGDTQYF
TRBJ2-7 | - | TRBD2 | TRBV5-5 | TGTGCCAGCAGCTCCCCTAGCGGGAGGGAGCAGTACTTC | CASSSPSGREQYF
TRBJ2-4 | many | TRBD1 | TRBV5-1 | TGCGCCAGCAGCTTCACGGCTGGACAGGGGGCTAACATTCAGTACTTC | CASSFTAGQGANIQYF
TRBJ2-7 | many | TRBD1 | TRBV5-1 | TGCGCCAGCAGTGGGACAGGGTACGAGCAGTACTTC | CASSGTGYEQYF
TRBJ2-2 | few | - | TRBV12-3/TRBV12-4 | TGTGCCAGCAGCAATACATCCCTTGCGGGCCCTCACGGGGAGCTGTTTTTT | CASSNTSLAGPHGELFF
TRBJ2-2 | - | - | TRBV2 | TGTGCCAGCGAGGGGGGACAGTCGCCCGGGGAGCTGTTTTTT | CASEGGQSPGELFF
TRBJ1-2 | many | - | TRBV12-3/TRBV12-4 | TGTGCCAGCAGCCCACCTGGACAGTCTTACCACTATGGCTACACCTTC | CASSPPGQSYHYGYTF
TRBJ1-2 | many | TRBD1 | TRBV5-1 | TGCGCCAGCAGCTGGGCTGCAGGGGGCAACTATGGCTACACCTTC | CASSWAAGGNYGYTF
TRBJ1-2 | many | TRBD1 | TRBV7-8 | TGTGCCAGCAGCTTAAGGGACAGGGTCTATGGCTACACCTTC | CASSLRDRVYGYTF
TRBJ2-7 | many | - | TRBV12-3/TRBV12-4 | TGTGCCAGCACCCGCGGGATGTCCTCCTACGAGCAGTACTTC | CASTRGMSSYEQYF
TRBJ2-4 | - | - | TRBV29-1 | TGCAGCGTTGAAGATCGTCGCGGCAGACCAACCAAAAACATTCAGTACTTC | CSVEDRRGRPTKNIQYF
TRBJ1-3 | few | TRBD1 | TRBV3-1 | TGTGCCAGCAGCCAATCCTTGACAGGGGAGAACACCATATATTTT | CASSQSLTGENTIYF
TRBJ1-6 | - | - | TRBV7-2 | TGTGCCAGCAGCTCTACAGGGAGGCGTTCACCCCTCCACTTT | CASSSTGRRSPLHF